This T cell receptor beta chain was identified during a study of T cell changes during pregnancy in multiple sclerosis. The CDR3 covers 14 residues. Unmatched junction bases numbered 14, after V lost 8 bases and J lost 10 bases. Germline values: CDR1 SGHVS, CDR2 FQNEAQ. Sequencing used immunoSEQ multiplex PCR; TCRdb keeps in-frame clones, though not all of them. The sample has 50,000 to 65,000 clones, 80% to 95% seen once; the top ten hold approximately 3.3%. The rearrangement joins TRBV7-8 to TRBJ1-1; 9 positions match TRBD1. The sample in question was CD8+ T cells from peripheral blood mononuclear cells, obtained in the second trimester of pregnancy. This TCR was recovered from a female donor with multiple sclerosis, enrolled in a pregnancy study. CDR3 nucleotide sequence: TGTGCCAGCTCCCTACAGGGGGCGCGAGGAGGAGCTTTCTTT. Its translation is CASSLQGARGGAFF.